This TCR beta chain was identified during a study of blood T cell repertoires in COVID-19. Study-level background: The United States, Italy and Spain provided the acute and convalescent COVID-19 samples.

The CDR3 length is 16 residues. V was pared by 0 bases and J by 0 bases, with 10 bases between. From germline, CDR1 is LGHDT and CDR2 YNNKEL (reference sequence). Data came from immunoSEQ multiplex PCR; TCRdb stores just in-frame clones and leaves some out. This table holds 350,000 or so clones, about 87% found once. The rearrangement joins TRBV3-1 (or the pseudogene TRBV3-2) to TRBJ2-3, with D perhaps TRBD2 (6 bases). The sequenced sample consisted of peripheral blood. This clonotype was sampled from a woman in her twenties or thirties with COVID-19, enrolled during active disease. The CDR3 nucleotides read TGTGCCAGCAGCCAAGAATGGGGGGTGAGCACAGATACGCAGTATTTT. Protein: CASSQEWGVSTDTQYF.